What follows describes a single T cell receptor (beta chain). Authors' methods: Reference gene primer amplification in the assay estimated nucleated cell counts. Method: immunoSEQ multiplex PCR; TCRdb's copy keeps in-frame clones and lacks some. V, J and clone size are those of that table, while D and trimming were read from the DNA. The sample lists 55,000 to 90,000 clones; roughly 86% were seen once. This specimen comes from a study of blood T cell repertoires in COVID-19. Study details: COVID-19 samples, acute and convalescent, were from the United States, Italy and Spain. Nucleic acid was either cDNA or gDNA, and it came from T cells, B-cell-depleted T cells, or PBMCs.

The CDR3 runs to 15 residues. V lost 5 bases to trimming and J lost 0 bases, with 13 bases between them. Germline V lookup: CDR1 LGHDT, CDR2 YNNKEL (reference sequence). This clonotype was obtained from a woman aged 60-70 years with acute or convalescent COVID-19. The chain employs TRBV3-1 (or the pseudogene TRBV3-2) and TRBJ1-2; D gene unclear. The sequenced sample consisted of peripheral blood. The CDR3 bases are TGTGCCAGCAGCGCAGAAACAGCAGCTAACTATGGCTACACCTTC. Amino acid sequence: CASSAETAANYGYTF.